These 13 T cell receptor beta chains share one sample of origin, sequenced in a study of T-cell reconstitution after alpha-beta-depleted transplantation in children. Unique molecular identifiers were incorporated into the prepared TCRbeta library. TCRdb processed the PCR reads anew with MiXCR; each CDR3 protein has one entry. Counted here are around 680,000 distinct CDR3 sequences, approximately 15% occurring once; the ten biggest clones make up 0.9% to 1.2%. The specimen comprised PBMCs from the stem cell graft donor, sampled from the stem cell graft. The receptors originated from a human donor who donated a stem cell graft to a child with acute myeloid leukemia.

This clonotype has a count of ten or more. The chain has TRBV20-1 and TRBJ2-3; maybe TRBD2 (6 bases). The CDR3 loop spans 14 amino acids. CDR1 DFQATT and CDR2 SNEGSKA come from the germline V gene (reference sequence). Trimming cost V 6 bases and J 6 bases, with 19 bases left between them. This CDR3 reads CSANERAGGDTQYF. The DNA for the CDR3 is TGCAGTGCGAACGAGCGGGCCGGTGGGGATACGCAGTATTTT.

This clonotype was detected only a few times. The V call is TRBV27, the J call TRBJ2-3; D not certain. The germline CDR1 and CDR2 sequences are MNHEY and SMNVEV (reference sequence). This CDR3 region has 13 residues. Trimming stripped 2 bases from V and 6 bases from J, with 9 bases between. The CDR3 reads CASSLAEWDTQYF. CDR3 sequence (DNA): TGTGCCAGCAGTTTAGCGGAGTGGGATACGCAGTATTTT.

The chain recombines TRBV29-1 with TRBJ2-2, with 9 bases aligning to TRBD1. CDR1 and CDR2 from the germline V gene are SQVTM and ANQGSEA. V lost 4 bases to trimming and J lost 4 bases; unmatched junction nucleotides: 7. The CDR3 runs 15 residues. The CDR3 DNA follows: TGCAGCGTTGCCCGACAGGGGGGTATCACCGGGGAGCTGTTTTTT. This gives the protein CSVARQGGITGELFF.

This clonotype was recorded many times. The chain is built from TRBV20-1 and TRBJ2-7; 7 nucleotides line up with TRBD1. The CDR3 spans 14 residues. V shed 3 bases, J shed 4 bases, and the junction held 9 bases outside the gene matches. Germline V gene lookup returns CDR1 DFQATT and CDR2 SNEGSKA (reference sequence). CDR3 in amino acids: CSARGETGEYEQYV. The DNA for the CDR3 is TGCAGTGCTAGGGGCGAAACAGGGGAATACGAGCAGTACGTC.

This clonotype was picked up a small number of times. The chain has TRBV25-1 and TRBJ1-2; 10 bases map to TRBD1. The V segment lost 1 base and the J segment 8 bases; nucleotides outside the gene matches: 7. This CDR3 comprises 15 residues. In germline, CDR1 is MGHDK, CDR2 SYGVNS. CDR3 amino acids: CASSEWDRGPSGYTF. In nucleotides, the CDR3 is TGTGCCAGCAGTGAATGGGACAGGGGCCCTAGCGGCTACACCTTC.

V usage is TRBV11-2 and J usage is TRBJ2-7; a weak D match, TRBD1 (8 bases). CDR1 and CDR2 from the germline V gene are SGHAT and FQNNGV. The CDR3 sequence is 14 residues long. V was cut by 5 bases and J by 4 bases, with 15 bases left in between. CDR3 amino acids: CASSHYRGGYEQYV. As DNA, the CDR3 is TGTGCCAGCAGCCATTACAGGGGGGGTTACGAGCAGTACGTC.

The chain couples TRBV7-3 to TRBJ2-1; 9 nucleotides match TRBD2. The CDR3 runs 17 residues. The germline gives CDR1 SGHTA, CDR2 FQGTGA. V lost 1 base to trimming and J lost 6 bases; unmatched junction nucleotides: 10. CDR3 in DNA: TGTGCCAGCAGCTTAAAATGGGGGCGGGGGGGCCTCAATGAGCAGTTCTTC. It codes for CASSLKWGRGGLNEQFF.

This clonotype was seen repeatedly, ten times or more. The chain uses TRBV20-1 and TRBJ1-3; no reliable D call. The CDR3 consists of 12 residues. The V end was cut by 4 bases, the J end by 16 bases, with 20 bases between. Germline V lookup: CDR1 DFQATT, CDR2 SNEGSKA (reference sequence). In nucleotides, the CDR3 is TGCAGTGCTACCCCAGACGAGGATGTCAGGTATTTT. Translating gives CSATPDEDVRYF.

The chain recombines TRBV29-1 with TRBJ2-1; D gene unclear. The germline CDR1 and CDR2 sequences are SQVTM and ANQGSEA. Trimming took off 7 bases at V and 0 bases at J, with 10 bases between the two ends. The CDR3 has 13 residues. The CDR3 loop is CSACPGSYNEQFF. CDR3 nucleotides: TGCAGCGCTTGCCCTGGCTCCTACAATGAGCAGTTCTTC.

This clonotype has only a few counts. V is TRBV9 and J is TRBJ2-5; either TRBD1 or TRBD2 may fit D (5 bases each). This CDR3 is 16 amino acids long. Germline assignment: CDR1 SGDLS and CDR2 YYNGEE. The V gene lost 4 bases and the J gene lost 1 base, with 17 bases spanning the gap. The CDR3 DNA sequence: TGTGCCAGCAGCCCTTTAGGGACCTCGCCCCAAGAGACCCAGTACTTC. Amino acid sequence: CASSPLGTSPQETQYF.

This clonotype was observed a handful of times. The chain couples TRBV5-1 to TRBJ1-1; 7 nucleotides agree with TRBD1. There are 14 residues in the CDR3. Germline-derived CDR1 and CDR2 are SGHRS and YFSETQ. Trimming took 4 bases from V and 0 from J; bases not matched to a gene: 3. CDR3 loop: CASSATGMNTEAFF. For the CDR3, the DNA is TGCGCCAGCAGCGCGACAGGGATGAACACTGAAGCTTTCTTT.

This clonotype appeared many times. CDR3 sequence reads: CASSYSFATNEKLFF. The DNA of the CDR3 is TGTGCCAGCAGTTATTCGTTCGCAACTAATGAAAAACTGTTTTTT. The chain combines TRBV6-5 with TRBJ1-4; D unclear. The CDR3 spans 15 residues. The V end was cut by 3 bases, the J end by 0 bases, with 8 bases between. Germline V gene data show CDR1 as MNHEY and CDR2 as SVGAGI.

In this sample, this clonotype turned up many times. The rearrangement links TRBV5-6 to TRBJ2-7; 11 bases agree with TRBD2. Trimming took 4 bases from V and 3 from J; bases not matched to a gene: 3. Germline V lookup: CDR1 SGHDT, CDR2 YYEEEE. The CDR3 spans 14 residues. The CDR3 loop reads CASSVTSGGYEQYF. The CDR3 DNA sequence: TGTGCCAGCAGCGTTACTAGCGGGGGCTACGAGCAGTACTTC. Variable domain in full (rest from reference TRBV5-6 and TRBJ2-7): DAGVTQSPTHLIKTRGQQVTLRCSPKSGHDTVSWYQQALGQGPQFIFQYYEEEERQRGNFPDRFSGHQFPNYSSELNVNALLLGDSALYLCASSVTSGGYEQYFGPGTRLTVT.